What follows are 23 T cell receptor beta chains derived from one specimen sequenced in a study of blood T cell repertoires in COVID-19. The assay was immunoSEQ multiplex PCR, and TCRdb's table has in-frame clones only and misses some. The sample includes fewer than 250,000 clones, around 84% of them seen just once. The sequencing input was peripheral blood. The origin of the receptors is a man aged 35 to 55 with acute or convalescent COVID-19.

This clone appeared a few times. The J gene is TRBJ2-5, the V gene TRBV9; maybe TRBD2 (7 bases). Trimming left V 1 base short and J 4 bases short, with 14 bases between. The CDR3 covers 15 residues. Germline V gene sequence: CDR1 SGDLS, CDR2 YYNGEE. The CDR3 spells CASSVRGAGLETQYF. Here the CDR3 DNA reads TGTGCCAGCAGCGTACGGGGGGCAGGATTAGAGACCCAGTACTTC.

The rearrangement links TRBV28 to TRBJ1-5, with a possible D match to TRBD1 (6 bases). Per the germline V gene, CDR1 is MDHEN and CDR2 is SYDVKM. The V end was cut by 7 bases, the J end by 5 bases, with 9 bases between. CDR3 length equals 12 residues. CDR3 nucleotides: TGTGCCAGCACGCCAGGGGATCAGCCCCAGCATTTT. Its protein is CASTPGDQPQHF.

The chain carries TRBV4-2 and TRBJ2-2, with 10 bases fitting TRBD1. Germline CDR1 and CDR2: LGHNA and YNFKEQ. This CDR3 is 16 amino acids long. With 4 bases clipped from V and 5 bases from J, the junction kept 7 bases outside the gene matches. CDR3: CASSPGTGEGTGELFF. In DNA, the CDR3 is TGTGCCAGCAGCCCAGGGACAGGGGAAGGTACCGGGGAGCTGTTTTTT.

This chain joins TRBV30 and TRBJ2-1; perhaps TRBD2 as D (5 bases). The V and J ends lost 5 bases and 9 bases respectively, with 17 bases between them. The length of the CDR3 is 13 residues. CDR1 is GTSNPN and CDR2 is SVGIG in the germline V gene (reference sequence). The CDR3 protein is CAWGESSTSEQFF. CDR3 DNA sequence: TGTGCCTGGGGGGAGTCTAGTACCAGTGAGCAGTTCTTC.

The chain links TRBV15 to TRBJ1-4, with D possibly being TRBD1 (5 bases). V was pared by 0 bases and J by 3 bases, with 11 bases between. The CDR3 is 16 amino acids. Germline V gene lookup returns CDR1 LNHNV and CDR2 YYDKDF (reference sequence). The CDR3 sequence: CATSRDLKGSNEKLFF. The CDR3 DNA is TGTGCCACCAGCAGAGATCTTAAGGGGTCTAATGAAAAACTGTTTTTT. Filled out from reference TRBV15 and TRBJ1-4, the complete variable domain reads DAMVIQNPRYQVTQFGKPVTLSCSQTLNHNVMYWYQQKSSQAPKLLFHYYDKDFNNEADTPDNFQSRRPNTSFCFLDIRSPGLGDTAMYLCATSRDLKGSNEKLFFGSGTQLSVL.

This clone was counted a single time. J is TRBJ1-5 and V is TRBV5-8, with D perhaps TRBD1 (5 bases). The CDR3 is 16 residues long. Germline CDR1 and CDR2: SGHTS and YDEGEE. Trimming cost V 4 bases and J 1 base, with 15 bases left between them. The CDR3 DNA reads TGTGCCAGCAGCCTTGTAGGCCCAGGGAGCAATCAGCCCCAGCATTTT. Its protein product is CASSLVGPGSNQPQHF.

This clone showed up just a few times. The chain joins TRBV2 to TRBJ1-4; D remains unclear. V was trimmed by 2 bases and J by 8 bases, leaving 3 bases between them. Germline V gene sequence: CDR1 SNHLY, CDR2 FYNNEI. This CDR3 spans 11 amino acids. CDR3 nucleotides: TGTGCCAGCAGTGAACGGGAAAAACTGTTTTTT. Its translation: CASSEREKLFF.

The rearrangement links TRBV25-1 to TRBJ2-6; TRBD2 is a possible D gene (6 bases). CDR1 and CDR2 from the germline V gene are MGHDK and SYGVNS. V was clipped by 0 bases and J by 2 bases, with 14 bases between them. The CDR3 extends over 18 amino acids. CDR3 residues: CASSEYLWGDAGANVLTF. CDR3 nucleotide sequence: TGTGCCAGCAGTGAATACCTTTGGGGGGATGCTGGGGCCAACGTCCTGACTTTC.

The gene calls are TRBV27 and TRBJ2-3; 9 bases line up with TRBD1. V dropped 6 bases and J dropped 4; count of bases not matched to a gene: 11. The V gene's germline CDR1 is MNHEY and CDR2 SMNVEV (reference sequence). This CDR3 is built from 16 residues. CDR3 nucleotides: TGTGCCAGCAGCCGCCGCGGGACAGGGTTTCCAGATACGCAGTATTTT. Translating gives CASSRRGTGFPDTQYF.

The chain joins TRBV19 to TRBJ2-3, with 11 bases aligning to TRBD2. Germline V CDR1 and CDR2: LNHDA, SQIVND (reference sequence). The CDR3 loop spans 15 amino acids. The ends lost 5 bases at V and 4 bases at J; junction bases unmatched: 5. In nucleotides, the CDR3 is TGTGCCAGTAGTGTAACTAGCGGGGGAGCAGATACGCAGTATTTT. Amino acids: CASSVTSGGADTQYF.

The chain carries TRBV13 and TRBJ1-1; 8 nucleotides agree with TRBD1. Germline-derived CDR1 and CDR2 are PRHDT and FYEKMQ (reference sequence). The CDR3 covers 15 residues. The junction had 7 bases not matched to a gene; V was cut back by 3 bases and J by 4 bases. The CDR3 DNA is TGTGCCAGCAGCTTGGCACCCACAGGGGGCACTGAAGCTTTCTTT. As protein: CASSLAPTGGTEAFF.

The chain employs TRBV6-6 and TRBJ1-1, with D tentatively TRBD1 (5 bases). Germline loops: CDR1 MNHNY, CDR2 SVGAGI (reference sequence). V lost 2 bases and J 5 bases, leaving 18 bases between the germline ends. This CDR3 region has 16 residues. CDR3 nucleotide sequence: TGTGCCAGCAGTTACGGGCGGGGCAGATATTGGACTGAAGCTTTCTTT. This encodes CASSYGRGRYWTEAFF.

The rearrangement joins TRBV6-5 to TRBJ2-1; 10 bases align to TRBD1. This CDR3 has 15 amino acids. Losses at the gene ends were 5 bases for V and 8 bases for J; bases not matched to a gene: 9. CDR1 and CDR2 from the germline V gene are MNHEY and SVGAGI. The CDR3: CASSTRDRGLDEQFF. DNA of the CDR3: TGTGCCAGCAGTACCCGGGACAGGGGTCTCGATGAGCAGTTCTTC.

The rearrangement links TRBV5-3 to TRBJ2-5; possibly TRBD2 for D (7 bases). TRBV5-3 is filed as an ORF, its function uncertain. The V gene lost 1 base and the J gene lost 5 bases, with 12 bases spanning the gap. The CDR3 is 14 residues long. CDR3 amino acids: CARSLWPGGETQYF. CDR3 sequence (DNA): TGTGCCAGAAGCTTGTGGCCGGGGGGCGAGACCCAGTACTTC.

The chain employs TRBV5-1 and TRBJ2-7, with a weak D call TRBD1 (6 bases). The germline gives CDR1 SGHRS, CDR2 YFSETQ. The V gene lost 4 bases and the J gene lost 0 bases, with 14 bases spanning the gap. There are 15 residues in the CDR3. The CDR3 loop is CASSAGTGFSYEQYF. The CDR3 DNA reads TGCGCCAGCAGCGCAGGAACAGGGTTCTCCTACGAGCAGTACTTC.

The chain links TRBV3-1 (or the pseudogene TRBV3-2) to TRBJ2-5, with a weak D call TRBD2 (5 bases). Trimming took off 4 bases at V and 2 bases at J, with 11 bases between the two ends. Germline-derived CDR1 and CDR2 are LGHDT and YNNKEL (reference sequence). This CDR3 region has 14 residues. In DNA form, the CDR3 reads TGTGCCAGCAGCCCTGAGACGGGGCAAGAGACCCAGTACTTC. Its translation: CASSPETGQETQYF.

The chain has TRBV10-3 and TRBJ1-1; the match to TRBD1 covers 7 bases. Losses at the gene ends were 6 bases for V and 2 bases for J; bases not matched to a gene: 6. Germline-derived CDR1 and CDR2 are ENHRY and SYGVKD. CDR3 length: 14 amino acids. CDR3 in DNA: TGTGCCATCAGCCCAGGGGGGTTAAACACTGAAGCTTTCTTT. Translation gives CAISPGGLNTEAFF.

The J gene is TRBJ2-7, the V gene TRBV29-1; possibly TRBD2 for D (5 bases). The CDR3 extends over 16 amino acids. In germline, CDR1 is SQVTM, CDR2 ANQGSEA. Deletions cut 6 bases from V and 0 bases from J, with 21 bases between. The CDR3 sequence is CSVGLRGAGTSYEQYF. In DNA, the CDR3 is TGCAGCGTGGGCCTTCGGGGAGCAGGAACCTCCTACGAGCAGTACTTC.

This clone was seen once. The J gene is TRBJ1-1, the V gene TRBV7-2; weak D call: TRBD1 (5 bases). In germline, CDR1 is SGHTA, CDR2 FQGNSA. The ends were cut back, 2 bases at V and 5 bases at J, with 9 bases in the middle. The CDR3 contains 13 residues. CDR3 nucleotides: TGTGCCAGCAGCTTAACGGGGGGAACTGAAGCTTTCTTT. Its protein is CASSLTGGTEAFF.

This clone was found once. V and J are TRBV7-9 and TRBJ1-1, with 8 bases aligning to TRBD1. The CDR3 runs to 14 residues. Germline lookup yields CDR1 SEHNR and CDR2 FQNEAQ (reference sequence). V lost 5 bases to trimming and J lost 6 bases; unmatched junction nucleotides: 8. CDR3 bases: TGTGCCAGCAGCCCCGGACAGGGCGAAGCTGAAGCTTTCTTT. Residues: CASSPGQGEAEAFF.

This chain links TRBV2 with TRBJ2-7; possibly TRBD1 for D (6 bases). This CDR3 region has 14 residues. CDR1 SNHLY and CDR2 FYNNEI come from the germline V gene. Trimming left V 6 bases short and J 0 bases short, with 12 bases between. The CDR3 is CASRYRDSSYEQYF. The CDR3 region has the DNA TGTGCCAGCAGGTACAGGGATAGCTCCTACGAGCAGTACTTC.

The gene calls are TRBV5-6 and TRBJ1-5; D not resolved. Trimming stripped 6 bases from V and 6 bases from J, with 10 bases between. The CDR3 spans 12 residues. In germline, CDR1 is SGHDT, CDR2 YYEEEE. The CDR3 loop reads CASNTAGQPQHF. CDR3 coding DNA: TGTGCCAGCAACACGGCGGGTCAGCCCCAGCATTTT. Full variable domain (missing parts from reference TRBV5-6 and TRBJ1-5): DAGVTQSPTHLIKTRGQQVTLRCSPKSGHDTVSWYQQALGQGPQFIFQYYEEEERQRGNFPDRFSGHQFPNYSSELNVNALLLGDSALYLCASNTAGQPQHFGDGTRLSIL.

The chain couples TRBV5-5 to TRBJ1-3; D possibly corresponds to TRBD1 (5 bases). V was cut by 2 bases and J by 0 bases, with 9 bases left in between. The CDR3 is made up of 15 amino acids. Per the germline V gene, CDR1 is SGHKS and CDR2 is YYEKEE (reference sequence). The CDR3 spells CASSFSGGSGNTIYF. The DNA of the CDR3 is TGTGCCAGCAGCTTCAGCGGGGGCTCTGGAAACACCATATATTTT.